This T cell receptor beta chain was captured by sequencing in a study of blood T cell repertoires in COVID-19. The assay was immunoSEQ multiplex PCR, and TCRdb's table has in-frame clones only and misses some. Among approximately 280,000 clones, approximately 85% were seen once, and the ten largest hold approximately 10%. Germline CDR1 is SNHLY and CDR2 is FYNNEI. V lost 7 bases to trimming and J lost 4 bases, with 14 bases between them. This CDR3 has 15 amino acids. Material for sequencing was peripheral blood. The clonotype comes from a woman between 65 and 79 years old with acute or convalescent COVID-19. This chain joins TRBV2 and TRBJ2-6; possible D gene TRBD2, 5 bases. CDR3: CASTGSGFGANVLTF. The CDR3 bases are TGTGCCAGCACCGGGTCGGGGTTCGGGGCCAACGTCCTGACTTTC.